The rows below give T cell receptor beta chains drawn from one sample of a study of blood T cells in healthy people across ages. TCRdb re-derived calls from the 5' RACE reads in MiXCR, one entry per CDR3 protein. The sample carries around 1,600,000 distinct CDR3 sequences, about 45% recorded once. Sequencing was done on a sample of blood. The receptors originated from a woman in her late teens or twenties in good health. The CDR3 runs from the conserved cysteine through the conserved F or W. The D gene is left open where the match is weak.

>TRBV12-3/TRBV12-4|TRBD1|TRBJ1-5
CASSGQGYNQPQHF
>TRBV29-1|-|-
CSVEFWGNEQYF
>TRBV12-3/TRBV12-4|-|TRBJ2-3
CASSFSTVTDTQYF
>TRBV7-2|-|TRBJ2-1
CASSFRDSYNEQFF
>TRBV24-1|-|TRBJ1-5
CATSDPRQTGNQPQHF
>TRBV9|-|TRBJ2-1
CASSPLGFQETQFF
>TRBV20-1|-|TRBJ2-7
CSAADRSQEEQYF
>TRBV10-3|-|TRBJ2-7
CAISIPGEAPEQYF
>TRBV20-1|TRBD2|TRBJ2-3
CSASPGLAGPSTDTQYF
>TRBV5-1|TRBD1|TRBJ1-1
CASSFAGTGGVAFF
>TRBV20-1|-|TRBJ2-7
CSASTGSYEQYF
>TRBV24-1|TRBD2|TRBJ2-1
CATADPGTSDNEQFF
>TRBV6-2/TRBV6-3|-|TRBJ1-4
CASRRDRATNEKLFF
>TRBV4-3|-|TRBJ1-5
CASSQAYGAQQPQHF
>TRBV2|-|TRBJ2-2
CASSAIALGELFF
>TRBV30|-|TRBJ1-1
CARSTHRSTEAFF
>TRBV7-2|-|TRBJ1-1
CASSLGLETEAFF
>TRBV7-9|-|TRBJ2-5
CASSSGLRSHEQYF
>TRBV3-1|-|TRBJ2-3
CASSQDTRGLDTQYF
>TRBV9|-|TRBJ2-5
CASSSSRGNEQYF
>TRBV12-3/TRBV12-4|-|TRBJ1-1
CASSASGKPEAFF
>TRBV9|-|TRBJ1-6
CASSVGGLNSPLHF
>TRBV12-3/TRBV12-4|-|TRBJ1-1
CASSFGVSYTEAFF
>TRBV24-1|-|TRBJ2-2
CATSDLWTGDTGELFF
>TRBV5-4|-|TRBJ1-1
CASSRQGAANTEAFF
>TRBV4-3|TRBD1|TRBJ2-3
CASSQGDSSSTDTQYF
>TRBV6-6|-|TRBJ1-1
CASRSEAFF
>TRBV4-1|-|TRBJ2-7
CASRWVGGGQKSNEQYF
>TRBV3-1|TRBD1|TRBJ2-1
CASTQGVQRNNEQFF
>TRBV3-1|-|TRBJ2-2
CASSQAQVFTGELFF
>TRBV20-1|TRBD2|TRBJ2-7
CSARDLWASGSSYEQYF
>TRBV4-2|-|-
CASSPLNGTYEQYF
>TRBV7-2|-|TRBJ1-2
CASSLAERGGSRGYTF
>TRBV19|-|TRBJ2-3
CASSIGHPVGADTQYF
>TRBV7-2|TRBD1|TRBJ1-2
CASRTGGEYGYAF
>TRBV5-1|-|TRBJ2-3
CASTVGPGSDTQYF
>TRBV5-1|-|TRBJ2-1
CASSSSGETYNEQFF
>TRBV4-3|-|TRBJ1-1
CASSLTPGYTEAFF
>TRBV12-3/TRBV12-4|-|TRBJ1-2
CASSYRQRYGYTF
>TRBV29-1|-|TRBJ2-1
CSVDYRYNEQFF
>TRBV2|-|TRBJ2-5
CASSLKRAMYQETQYF
>TRBV6-2/TRBV6-3|-|TRBJ2-7
CASSWKVYEQYF